Listed below are T cell receptor beta chains from one sample, sequenced in a study of T cell responses to AZD1222 COVID-19 vaccine. Sequencing used immunoSEQ multiplex PCR; TCRdb keeps in-frame clones, though not all of them. The data contain more than 95,000 clones, about 92% of them singletons. Sample: peripheral blood, taken on day 0 of AZD1222 vaccination. The receptors come from an adult in good health. CDR3s include the opening cysteine and the closing phenylalanine or tryptophan. A D gene is named only where the DNA matches it firmly. For some rows the clone size is stated as once, few or many, or as a class when expanded; others skip it.

j_call: TRBJ1-1
v_call: TRBV30
d_call: NA
clone_size: NA
cdr3_aa: CAWSLKANTEAFF
cdr3_nt: TGTGCCTGGAGTTTGAAAGCAAACACTGAAGCTTTCTTT

j_call: TRBJ2-7
v_call: TRBV20-1
d_call: NA
clone_size: NA
cdr3_aa: CSASLSPYEQYF
cdr3_nt: TGCAGTGCTAGTTTAAGCCCCTACGAGCAGTACTTC

j_call: TRBJ2-7
v_call: TRBV28
d_call: NA
clone_size: NA
cdr3_aa: CASSSTGHTYEQYF
cdr3_nt: TGTGCCAGCAGTTCGACGGGACATACCTACGAGCAGTACTTC

j_call: TRBJ1-2
v_call: TRBV30
d_call: NA
clone_size: once
cdr3_aa: CAWSGQANYGYTF
cdr3_nt: TGTGCCTGGAGTGGACAGGCGAACTATGGCTACACCTTC

j_call: TRBJ1-5
v_call: TRBV27
d_call: TRBD1
clone_size: NA
cdr3_aa: CASRKTGGLNQPQHF
cdr3_nt: TGTGCCAGCAGGAAGACAGGGGGCCTCAATCAGCCCCAGCATTTT

j_call: TRBJ2-6
v_call: TRBV19
d_call: NA
clone_size: NA
cdr3_aa: CASSIKGQGGHGANVLTF
cdr3_nt: TGTGCCAGTAGTATAAAAGGACAGGGAGGGCATGGGGCCAACGTCCTGACTTTC

j_call: TRBJ1-2
v_call: TRBV4-1
d_call: TRBD1
clone_size: NA
cdr3_aa: CASSTPGQSTYGYTF
cdr3_nt: TGCGCCAGCAGCACGCCGGGACAGAGCACTTATGGCTACACCTTC

j_call: TRBJ2-7
v_call: TRBV23-1
d_call: NA
clone_size: few
cdr3_aa: CASSLTDWSRQYF
cdr3_nt: TGCGCCAGCAGTCTAACAGACTGGAGCAGGCAGTACTTC

j_call: TRBJ2-7
v_call: TRBV7-2
d_call: NA
clone_size: NA
cdr3_aa: CASSIAGGTYEQYF
cdr3_nt: TGTGCCAGCAGCATTGCAGGGGGGACCTACGAGCAGTACTTC

j_call: TRBJ1-1
v_call: TRBV9
d_call: TRBD1
clone_size: NA
cdr3_aa: CASSVTGVNTEAFF
cdr3_nt: TGTGCCAGCAGCGTCACAGGGGTTAACACTGAAGCTTTCTTT

j_call: TRBJ1-1
v_call: TRBV6-5
d_call: NA
clone_size: once
cdr3_aa: CASRYPGHNTEAFF
cdr3_nt: TGTGCCAGCCGCTATCCGGGACACAACACTGAAGCTTTCTTT

j_call: TRBJ2-7
v_call: TRBV19
d_call: TRBD2
clone_size: NA
cdr3_aa: CASSTNSGRPNEQYF
cdr3_nt: TGTGCCAGTAGTACCAATAGCGGGAGGCCCAACGAGCAGTACTTC